These T cell receptor beta chains were read from a single sample in a study of T cells after yellow fever vaccination. TCRdb fed the 5' RACE reads into MiXCR, producing one record per CDR3 protein. The sample shows under 400,000 distinct CDR3 sequences, roughly an eighth of them seen only once. Sequencing was performed on CD4+ T cells sorted from PBMCs, taken 15 days after the yellow fever booster vaccination. The source of these receptors is a man aged 18 to 30 who received the YFV17D yellow fever vaccine. CDR3s include the opening cysteine and the closing phenylalanine or tryptophan. A D gene is named only where the DNA matches it firmly. Only some rows state a clone size, as once, few, many or a class for expanded clones.

DNA	CDR3	V	D	length	J	size
TGTGCCAGCACCGTGGACAGGGGCTATGGCTACACCTTC	CASTVDRGYGYTF	TRBV6-2/TRBV6-3	TRBD1	13	TRBJ1-2	-
TGCAGCGTTCGGAGGACCGCTGAAGCTTTCTTT	CSVRRTAEAFF	TRBV29-1	-	11	TRBJ1-1	few
TGTGCCAGCAGTGAACCGGGACGTGGGAGCACTGAAGCTTTCTTT	CASSEPGRGSTEAFF	TRBV6-1	-	15	TRBJ1-1	-
TGTGCCAGCAGTTTGACGGCCAATGGCTACACCTTC	CASSLTANGYTF	TRBV12-3/TRBV12-4	-	12	TRBJ1-2	-
TGTGCCAGCAGCCTCGCCCCGACAGGCAAAAGAGTTGGCTACACCTTC	CASSLAPTGKRVGYTF	TRBV3-1	-	16	TRBJ1-2	few
TGTGCCAGCAGCTTTGGCAGATACTGGTATGGCTACACCTTC	CASSFGRYWYGYTF	TRBV7-2	-	14	TRBJ1-2	-
TGTGCCAGCTCACGGGGGAGCCTCACAGATACGCAGTATTTT	CASSRGSLTDTQYF	TRBV18	-	14	TRBJ2-3	few
TGTGCCAGCAGCTTACAACTTTTACAAGAGACCCAGTACTTC	CASSLQLLQETQYF	TRBV7-2	-	14	TRBJ2-5	few
TGTGCCAGCAGTTACATCCGGTCCCCGAATCAGCCCCAGCATTTT	CASSYIRSPNQPQHF	TRBV6-2/TRBV6-3	-	15	TRBJ1-5	-
TGTGCCAGTAGTATGCGGGGGTCCTTTGAAGCTTTCTTT	CASSMRGSFEAFF	TRBV19	-	13	TRBJ1-1	few
TGCAGTGCTAGGAGGGGGTTTGCGAACACCGGGGAGCTGTTTTTT	CSARRGFANTGELFF	TRBV20-1	-	15	TRBJ2-2	few
TGTGCCAGTTCACAGACTGGGACAGGGGCCAGGAATTCACCCCTCCACTTT	CASSQTGTGARNSPLHF	TRBV25-1	TRBD1	17	TRBJ1-6	many